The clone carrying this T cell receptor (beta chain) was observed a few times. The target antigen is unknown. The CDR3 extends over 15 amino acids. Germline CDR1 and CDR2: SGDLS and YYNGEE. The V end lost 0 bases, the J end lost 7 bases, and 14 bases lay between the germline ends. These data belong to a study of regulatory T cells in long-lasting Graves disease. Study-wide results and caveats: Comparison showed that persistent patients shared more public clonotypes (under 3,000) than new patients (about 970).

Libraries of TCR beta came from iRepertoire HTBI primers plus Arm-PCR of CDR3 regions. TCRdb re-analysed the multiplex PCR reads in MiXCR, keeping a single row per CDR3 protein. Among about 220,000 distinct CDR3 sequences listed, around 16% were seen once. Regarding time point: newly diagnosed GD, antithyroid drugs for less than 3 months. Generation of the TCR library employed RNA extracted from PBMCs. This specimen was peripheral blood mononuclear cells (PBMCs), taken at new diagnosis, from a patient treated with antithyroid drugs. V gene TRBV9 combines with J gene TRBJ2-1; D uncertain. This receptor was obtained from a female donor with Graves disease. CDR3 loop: CASSVALVAMNEQFF. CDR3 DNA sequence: TGTGCCAGCAGCGTAGCTCTTGTGGCTATGAATGAGCAGTTCTTC.